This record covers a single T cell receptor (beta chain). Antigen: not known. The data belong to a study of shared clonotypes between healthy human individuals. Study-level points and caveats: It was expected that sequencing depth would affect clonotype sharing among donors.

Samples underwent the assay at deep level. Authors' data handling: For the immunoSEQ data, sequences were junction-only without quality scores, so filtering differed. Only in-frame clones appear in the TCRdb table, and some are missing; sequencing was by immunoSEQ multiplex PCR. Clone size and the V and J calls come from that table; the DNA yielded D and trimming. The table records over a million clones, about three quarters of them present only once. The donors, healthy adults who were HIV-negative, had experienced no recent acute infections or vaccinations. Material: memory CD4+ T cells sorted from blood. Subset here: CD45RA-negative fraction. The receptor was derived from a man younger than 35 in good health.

The CDR3 is CASRPSSGQRNSGANVLTF. CDR3 sequence (DNA): TGTGCCAGCAGGCCCTCCTCGGGACAACGGAACTCTGGGGCCAACGTCCTGACTTTC. The chain couples TRBV2 to TRBJ2-6, with D possibly being TRBD1 (6 bases). The CDR3 extends over 19 amino acids. CDR1 SNHLY and CDR2 FYNNEI come from the germline V gene. Trimming removed 6 bases from V and 0 bases from J, with 21 bases in between.